Below, one TCR beta chain is given with its context. Its target is not known. The repertoire was sequenced with immunoSEQ multiplex PCR; TCRdb's copy has only in-frame clones and lacks some. The sample shows tens of thousands of clones, under 90% of them seen only once. The entry originates in a study of T cell responses to AZD1222 COVID-19 vaccine. The study's findings and limits: Two doses of AZD1222 preceded a rise in Spike-specific TCR breadth and depth.

Sequencing was performed on peripheral blood, taken on day 0 of MenACWY control vaccination. This sequence originates from an adult in good health.

The CDR3 nucleotides are TGTGCCAGCAGCGTAGCGACTAGAGATACGCAGTATTTT. Translated: CASSVATRDTQYF. The chain carries TRBV9 and TRBJ2-3, with D possibly being TRBD2 (6 bases). V was shortened by 0 bases and J by 5 bases, with 7 bases between the two germline ends. The length of the CDR3 is 13 residues. Germline assignment: CDR1 SGDLS and CDR2 YYNGEE. The full variable domain, rest sourced from reference TRBV9 and TRBJ2-3, is DSGVTQTPKHLITATGQRVTLRCSPRSGDLSVYWYQQSLDQGLQFLIQYYNGEERAKGNILERFSAQQFPDLHSELNLSSLELGDSALYFCASSVATRDTQYFGPGTRLTVL.